This T cell receptor (beta chain) was observed in a study of patients and donors after allogeneic stem cell transplantation. Germline V gene lookup returns CDR1 MNHEY and CDR2 SMNVEV (reference sequence). V gave up 0 bases and J gave up 9 bases; unmatched junction bases: 2. This CDR3 spans 14 amino acids. Each CDR3 protein is one row after TCRdb ran MiXCR on the RT-PCR reads. The repertoire holds about a million distinct CDR3 sequences, with more than 15% as singletons. The receptor was derived from a human donor who was either an allogeneic HSCT recipient or a stem cell or donor lymphocyte infusion donor (not recorded which). It is not recorded whose cells these are; they may come from a transplant donor. Sequenced sample: blood, either unsorted or a sorted T cell fraction (not recorded which). The rearrangement links TRBV27 to TRBJ2-1; TRBD2 matches at 10 bases. The CDR3 region is CASSLSAGGVEQFF. CDR3 in DNA: TGTGCCAGCAGTTTATCAGCGGGAGGGGTTGAGCAGTTCTTC.